This T cell receptor beta chain was sequenced during a study of shared clonotypes between healthy human individuals. Data came from immunoSEQ multiplex PCR; TCRdb stores just in-frame clones and leaves some out. The table shows 1.5 million to 2.5 million clones, with approximately 94% occurring only once. Study-level findings and limits: In general, naive subsets displayed greater estimated richness than memory subsets did.

A word on this clone: The antigen remains unidentified.

V gave up 7 bases and J gave up 1 base, with 10 bases separating them. CDR1 is MNHNS, CDR2 SASEGT, per germline. CDR3 size: 13 residues. CD8 cells regarded as naive lacked CD45RO, were positively chosen for CCR7, and omitted terminally differentiated effector memory CD45RA+ cells. The material sequenced was naive CD8+ T cells sorted from blood. The chain links TRBV6-1 to TRBJ1-2; D is perhaps TRBD1 (5 bases). The sequence was obtained from a man between 18 and 29 years old in good health. The CDR3 DNA sequence: TGTGCCAGCAATAAAAGGGGTAACTATGGCTACACCTTC. This translates into CASNKRGNYGYTF.